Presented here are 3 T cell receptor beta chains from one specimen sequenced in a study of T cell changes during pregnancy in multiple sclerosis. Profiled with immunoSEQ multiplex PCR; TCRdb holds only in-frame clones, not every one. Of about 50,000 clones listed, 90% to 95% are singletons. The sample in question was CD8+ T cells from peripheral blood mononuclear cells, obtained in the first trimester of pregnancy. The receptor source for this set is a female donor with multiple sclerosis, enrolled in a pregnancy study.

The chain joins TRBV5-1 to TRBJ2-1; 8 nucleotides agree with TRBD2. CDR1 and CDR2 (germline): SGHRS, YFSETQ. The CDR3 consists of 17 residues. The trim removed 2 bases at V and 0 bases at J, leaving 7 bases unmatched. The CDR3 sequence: CASSFLSGGSSYNEQFF. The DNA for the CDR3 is TGCGCCAGCAGCTTTTTAAGCGGGGGTTCCTCCTACAATGAGCAGTTCTTC. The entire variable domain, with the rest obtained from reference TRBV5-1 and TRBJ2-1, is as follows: KAGVTQTPRYLIKTRGQQVTLSCSPISGHRSVSWYQQTPGQGLQFLFEYFSETQRNKGNFPGRFSGRQFSNSRSEMNVSTLELGDSALYLCASSFLSGGSSYNEQFFGPGTRLTVL.

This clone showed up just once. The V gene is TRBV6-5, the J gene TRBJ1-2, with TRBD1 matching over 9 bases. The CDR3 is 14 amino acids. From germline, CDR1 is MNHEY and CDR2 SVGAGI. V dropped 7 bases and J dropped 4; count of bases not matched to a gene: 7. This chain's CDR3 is CASTSDRGAYGYTF. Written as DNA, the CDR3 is TGTGCCAGCACCTCGGACAGGGGCGCCTATGGCTACACCTTC.

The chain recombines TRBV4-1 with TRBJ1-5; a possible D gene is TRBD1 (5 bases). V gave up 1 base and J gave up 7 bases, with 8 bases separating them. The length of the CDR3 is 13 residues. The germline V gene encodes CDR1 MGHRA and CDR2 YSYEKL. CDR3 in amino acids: CASSQVQGQPQHF. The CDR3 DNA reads TGCGCCAGCAGCCAAGTTCAGGGACAGCCCCAGCATTTT.